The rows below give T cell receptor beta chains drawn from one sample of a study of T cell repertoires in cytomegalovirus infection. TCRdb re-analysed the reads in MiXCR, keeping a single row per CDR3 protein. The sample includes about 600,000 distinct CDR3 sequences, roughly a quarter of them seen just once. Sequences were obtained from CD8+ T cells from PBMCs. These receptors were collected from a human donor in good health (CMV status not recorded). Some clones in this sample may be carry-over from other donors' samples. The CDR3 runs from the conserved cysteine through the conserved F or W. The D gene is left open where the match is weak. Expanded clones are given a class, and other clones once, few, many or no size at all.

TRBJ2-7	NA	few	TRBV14	TGTGCCAGCAGCCAAGCGGGGCAGTCCTACGAGCAGTACTTC	CASSQAGQSYEQYF
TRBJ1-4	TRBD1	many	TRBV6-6	TGTGCCAGCAGTCCTGAGACAGGGGCTGGTGAAAAACTGTTTTTT	CASSPETGAGEKLFF
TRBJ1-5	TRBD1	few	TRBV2	TGTGCCAGCAGGGGGGGTCCAGGGGGCAAACAGCCCCAGCATTTT	CASRGGPGGKQPQHF
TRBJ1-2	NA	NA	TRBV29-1	TGCAGCGTTGGAACGGACTATGGCTACACCTTC	CSVGTDYGYTF
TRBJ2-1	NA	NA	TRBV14	TGTGCCAGCAGCCAAGAATTAGGGGGAAAAGGCTACAATGAGCAGTTCTTC	CASSQELGGKGYNEQFF
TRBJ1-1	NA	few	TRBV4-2	TGTGCCAGCGGACGGTTGGGCACTGAAGCTTTCTTT	CASGRLGTEAFF
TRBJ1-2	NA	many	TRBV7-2	TGTGCCAGCAGCCCCATCGAGGGGAAGAGAGATGGCTACACCTTC	CASSPIEGKRDGYTF
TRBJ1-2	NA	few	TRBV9	TGTGCCAGCAGCCTCGGGACCGGAACGTATGGCTACACCTTC	CASSLGTGTYGYTF
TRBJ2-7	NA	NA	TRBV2	TGTGCCAGCAGTGAAAAGGTCGGTTACGAGCAGTACTTC	CASSEKVGYEQYF
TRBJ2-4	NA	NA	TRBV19	TGTGCCAGTAGTATAGAGCATCTGGGAGGTTTCGGTATTCAGTACTTC	CASSIEHLGGFGIQYF
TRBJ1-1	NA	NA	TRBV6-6	TGTGCCAGCAGCCTGGGCCCCACTAATGAAGCTTTCTTT	CASSLGPTNEAFF
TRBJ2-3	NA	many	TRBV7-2	TGTGCCAGCAGCTTGGTCGAGGCAGATACGCAGTATTTT	CASSLVEADTQYF
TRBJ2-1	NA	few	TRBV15	TGTGCCACCAGCAGAGAAGCGGGTCTTATACACAATGAGCAGTTCTTC	CATSREAGLIHNEQFF
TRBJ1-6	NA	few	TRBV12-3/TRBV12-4	TGTGCCAGCAGTCCCCCGACGGCAACCAAATCTCCCCTCCACTTT	CASSPPTATKSPLHF
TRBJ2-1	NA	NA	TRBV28	TGTGTATCAAGCTCCTACAATGAGCAGTTCTTC	CVSSSYNEQFF
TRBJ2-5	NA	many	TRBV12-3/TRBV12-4	TGTGCCAGTCTAGGGGCAGCCGAGGAGACCCAGTACTTC	CASLGAAEETQYF
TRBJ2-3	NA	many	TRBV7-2	TGTGCCAGCAGCTTCGATGCGCCAGATACGCAGTATTTT	CASSFDAPDTQYF
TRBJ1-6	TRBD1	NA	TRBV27	TGTACCAGCAGTTCCCCAGGAGGGGAGTCAGGGGGAGGATATAATTCACCCCTCCACTTT	CTSSSPGGESGGGYNSPLHF
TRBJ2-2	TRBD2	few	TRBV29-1	TGCAGCGTTGAGGGTCGGGGGAGGGCGAACACCGGGGAGCTGTTTTTT	CSVEGRGRANTGELFF
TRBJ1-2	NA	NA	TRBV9	TGTGCCAGCAGCGCCCCACGGGGGACTGGGCGCGATGGCTACACCTTC	CASSAPRGTGRDGYTF
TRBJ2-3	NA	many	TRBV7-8	TGTGCCAGCACTCAGTTGGGCGTGGGCACAGATACGCAGTATTTT	CASTQLGVGTDTQYF
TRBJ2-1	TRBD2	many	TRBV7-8	TGTGCCAGCAGCCTTAAGCGGGGCATAATGTTCTTC	CASSLKRGIMFF
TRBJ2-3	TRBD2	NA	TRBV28	TGTGCCAGCAGCCCTAACCTAGGACTAGCGGGATCGGGCGGGGTTGCAGATACGCAGTATTTT	CASSPNLGLAGSGGVADTQYF
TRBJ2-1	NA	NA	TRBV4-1	TGCGCCAGCAGCCAAGATTCGGGGGAGGATGAGCAGTTCTTC	CASSQDSGEDEQFF
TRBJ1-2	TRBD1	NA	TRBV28	TGTGCCAGCAGCTCTACTACAGGGGATTATGGCTACACCTTC	CASSSTTGDYGYTF
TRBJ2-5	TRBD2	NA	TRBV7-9	TGTGCCAGCAGCCCCTTGGGAGCGGGGGCCTTACAAGAGACCCAGTACTTC	CASSPLGAGALQETQYF
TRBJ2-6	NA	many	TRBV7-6	TGTGCCAGCAGCTTTCGATCTGGGGCCAACGTCCTGACTTTC	CASSFRSGANVLTF
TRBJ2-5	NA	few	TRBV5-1	TGCGCCAGCACGCGGAGGACAGAGTACCAAGAGACCCAGTACTTC	CASTRRTEYQETQYF
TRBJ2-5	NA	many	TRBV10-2	TGCGCCAGCACCCCCAGTCGGGAGACCCAGTACTTC	CASTPSRETQYF
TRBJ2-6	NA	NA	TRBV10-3	TGTGCCATCAAATGGGCGGGCACTGGGGCCAACGTCCTGACTTTC	CAIKWAGTGANVLTF
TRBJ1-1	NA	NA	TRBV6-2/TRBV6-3	TGTGCCAGCAGCCGATTTGGACAGTGGAACACTGAAGCTTTCTTT	CASSRFGQWNTEAFF
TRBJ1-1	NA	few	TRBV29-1	TGCAGCGTTGATTTTAGCACTGAAGCTTTCTTT	CSVDFSTEAFF
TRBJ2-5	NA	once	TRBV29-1	TGCATCGTTGTGGAAGTCCAAGAGACCCAGTACTTC	CIVVEVQETQYF
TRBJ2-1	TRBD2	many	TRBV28	TGTGCCAGCAGTTTGACCGGGACTAGCCATGAGCAGTTCTTC	CASSLTGTSHEQFF
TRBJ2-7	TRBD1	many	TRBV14	TGTGCCAGCAGCCAAGATCAACAGGGGGTCACCTCCTACGAGCAGTACTTC	CASSQDQQGVTSYEQYF
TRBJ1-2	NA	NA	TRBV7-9	TGTGTCAGCAGCTTAGGTCTTACGGATCCCTATGGCTACACCTTC	CVSSLGLTDPYGYTF
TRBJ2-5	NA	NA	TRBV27	TGTGCCAGCAGTTCCTCGACTAGAAGGGAGACCCAGTACTTC	CASSSSTRRETQYF
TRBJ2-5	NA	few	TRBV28	TGTGCCAGCAGTCTGGGGTTCAGGGTCGACCAAGAGACCCAGTACTTC	CASSLGFRVDQETQYF
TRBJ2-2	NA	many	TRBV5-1	TGCGCCAGCAGCTCCCGGACGGAAGACACCGGGGAGCTGTTTTTT	CASSSRTEDTGELFF
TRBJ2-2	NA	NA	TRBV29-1	TGCAGCGTATTAGGGGTAAACACCGGGGAGCTGTTTTTT	CSVLGVNTGELFF
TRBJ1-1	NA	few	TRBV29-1	TGCAGCGCGGGGGACGGGGAAGCTTTCTTT	CSAGDGEAFF
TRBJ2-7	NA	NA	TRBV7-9	TGTGCCAGCAGCTTAGACGTTTGGGGCCACGAGCAGTACTTC	CASSLDVWGHEQYF
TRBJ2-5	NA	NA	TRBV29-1	TGCAGCGTTAAAAAGGAGCGGGTTTATTTCTTC	CSVKKERVYFF
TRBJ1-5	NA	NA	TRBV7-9	TGTGCCAGCAGCTCCACCGGGACCCCAAAAGCCCAGCATTTT	CASSSTGTPKAQHF
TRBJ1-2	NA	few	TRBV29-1	TGCAGCGTTGAAGGGACATGGGGGCGCGTCTATGGCTACACCTTC	CSVEGTWGRVYGYTF